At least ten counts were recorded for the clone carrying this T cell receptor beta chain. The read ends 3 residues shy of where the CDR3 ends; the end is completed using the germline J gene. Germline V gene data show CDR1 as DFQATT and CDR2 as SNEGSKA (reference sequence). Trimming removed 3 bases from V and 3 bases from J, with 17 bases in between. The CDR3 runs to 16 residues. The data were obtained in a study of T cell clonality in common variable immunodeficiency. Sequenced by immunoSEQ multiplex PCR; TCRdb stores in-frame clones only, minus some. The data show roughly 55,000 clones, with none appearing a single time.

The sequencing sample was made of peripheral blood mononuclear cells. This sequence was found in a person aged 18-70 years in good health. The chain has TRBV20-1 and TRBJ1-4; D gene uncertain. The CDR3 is CSARSPPGLANEKLFF. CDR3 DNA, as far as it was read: TGCAGTGCTAGGTCCCCCCCAGGTCTCGCTAATGAAAAA.